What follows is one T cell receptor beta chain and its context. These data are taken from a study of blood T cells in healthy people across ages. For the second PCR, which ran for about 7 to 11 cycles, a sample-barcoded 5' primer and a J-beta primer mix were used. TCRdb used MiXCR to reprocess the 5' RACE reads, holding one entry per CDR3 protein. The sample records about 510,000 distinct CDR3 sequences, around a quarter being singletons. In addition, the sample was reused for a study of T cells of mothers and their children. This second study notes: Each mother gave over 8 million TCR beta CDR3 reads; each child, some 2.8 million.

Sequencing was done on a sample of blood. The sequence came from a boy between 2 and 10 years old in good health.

CDR3 in amino acids: CASSRQGDGQPQHF. DNA of the CDR3: TGTGCCAGCAGTCGACAGGGGGACGGTCAGCCCCAGCATTTT. The V and J genes are TRBV12-3 or TRBV12-4 and TRBJ1-5, with TRBD1 matching 9 bases. The CDR3 extends over 14 amino acids. J lost 6 bases, V lost 5 bases, and 5 bases had no gene match.